This T cell receptor (beta chain) was identified in a study of regulatory T cells in long-lasting Graves disease. Whole-study findings and limits: TRBV28, TRBJ1-2 and TRBJ2-5 emerged as the favored segments in persistent disease.

Time point: newly diagnosed GD, antithyroid drugs for less than 3 months. Scientists built the TCR library using RNA that was extracted from PBMCs. Libraries of TCR beta came from iRepertoire HTBI primers plus Arm-PCR of CDR3 regions. TCRdb re-called the multiplex PCR reads through MiXCR, storing one row per CDR3 protein. The sample consists of 400,000 to 500,000 distinct CDR3 sequences, about 15% of them appearing once. The CDR3 contains 16 residues. Germline CDR1 and CDR2: MNHEY and SVGEGT. V lost 5 bases, J lost 4 bases, and 17 bases lay in between. About this clonotype: Its antigen remains unknown.

These data are also associated with another study on T cells in Graves' hyperthyroidism and ophthalmopathy.

The sequencing used peripheral blood mononuclear cells (PBMCs), collected at new diagnosis, from a patient treated with antithyroid drugs. The receptor's source is a woman aged 30 to 39 with Graves disease. This rearrangement joins TRBV6-2 or TRBV6-3 to TRBJ1-4; possible D gene TRBD1, 6 bases. The CDR3 sequence is CASSGWTASVNEKLFF. CDR3 nucleotide sequence: TGTGCCAGCAGTGGCTGGACAGCTAGTGTTAATGAAAAACTGTTTTTT.